The 12 T cell receptor beta chains listed next were all sequenced from one sample in a study of T cells after yellow fever vaccination. One entry per CDR3 protein results from TCRdb running MiXCR on the 5' RACE reads. The profile shows some 320,000 distinct CDR3 sequences, 8.7% of them singletons. This specimen consisted of PBMCs, obtained on the day of the first yellow fever vaccination. The origin of the receptors is a man aged 18 to 30 who received the YFV17D yellow fever vaccine.

This clonotype appeared many times. CDR3 amino acids: CASSYQRGGVGGETQYF. The CDR3 nucleotides read TGTGCCAGCAGCTATCAGCGGGGGGGAGTTGGAGGAGAGACCCAGTACTTC. The chain recombines TRBV11-1 with TRBJ2-5; 10 bases are shared with TRBD2. Germline V gene data show CDR1 as SGHAT and CDR2 as FQDESV (reference sequence). Losses at the gene ends were 4 bases for V and 4 bases for J; bases not matched to a gene: 12. This CDR3 is 17 amino acids long.

In its sample, this clonotype was seen a few times. V usage is TRBV5-5 and J usage is TRBJ2-1; TRBD1 might be the D (5 bases). The length of the CDR3 is 14 residues. Germline CDR1 and CDR2: SGHKS and YYEKEE (reference sequence). The V end was cut by 0 bases, the J end by 4 bases, with 8 bases between. In DNA, the CDR3 is TGTGCCAGCAGCTTGGTGGGGCAGTACAATGAGCAGTTCTTC. This encodes CASSLVGQYNEQFF.

There are many counts of this clonotype. The chain joins TRBV10-3 to TRBJ1-1; D is unclear. The V end was cut by 4 bases, the J end by 5 bases, with 8 bases between. From germline, CDR1 is ENHRY and CDR2 SYGVKD. CDR3 length: 12 residues. CDR3 DNA: TGTGCCATCAGTGCCGTGGCGACTGAAGCTTTCTTT. Protein: CAISAVATEAFF.

This chain connects TRBV7-2 to TRBJ1-5; no clear D gene. Germline lookup yields CDR1 SGHTA and CDR2 FQGNSA. This CDR3 has 13 amino acids. Trimming shortened V by 5 bases and J by 3 bases, and 8 bases separated the two germline ends. CDR3 protein: CASSIRANQPQHF. CDR3 coding DNA: TGTGCCAGCAGCATAAGGGCCAATCAGCCCCAGCATTTT.

The chain uses TRBV6-2 or TRBV6-3 and TRBJ1-5, with 7 bases that match TRBD1. Germline V gene lookup returns CDR1 MNHEY and CDR2 SVGEGT. After removal of 11 bases from V and 7 bases from J, the junction contained 8 bases not matched to a gene. The length of the CDR3 is 12 residues. The CDR3 loop is CASEGADQPQHF. CDR3 nucleotides: TGTGCCTCCGAGGGGGCGGACCAGCCCCAGCATTTT.

The rearrangement joins TRBV5-5 to TRBJ1-2, with unresolved D. CDR1 SGHKS and CDR2 YYEKEE come from the germline V gene (reference sequence). V lost 9 bases and J lost 6, with 18 bases in between. This CDR3 is built from 13 residues. CDR3 region: CAMGPGHLNGYTF. The DNA for the CDR3 is TGTGCCATGGGCCCCGGGCACCTGAATGGCTACACCTTC. The full variable domain, completed using reference TRBV5-5 and TRBJ1-2, is DAGVTQSPTHLIKTRGQQVTLRCSPISGHKSVSWYQQVLGQGPQFIFQYYEKEERGRGNFPDRFSARQFPNYSSELNVNALLLGDSALYLCAMGPGHLNGYTFGSGTRLTVV.

The genes are TRBV3-1 and TRBJ2-5; 7 nucleotides align to TRBD1. The V segment lost 4 bases and the J segment 7 bases; nucleotides outside the gene matches: 21. Germline V lookup: CDR1 LGHDT, CDR2 YNNKEL (reference sequence). The CDR3 totals 18 residues. The CDR3 here is CASSPRKGQRDLPGTQYF. The CDR3, as DNA: TGTGCCAGCAGCCCTAGGAAGGGACAGAGAGACCTTCCGGGGACCCAGTACTTC.

The chain recombines TRBV12-5 with TRBJ1-1, with D possibly being TRBD1 (6 bases). The V gene lost 6 bases and the J gene lost 2 bases, with 22 bases spanning the gap. Germline V lookup: CDR1 LGHNT, CDR2 FRNRAP. This CDR3 has 17 residues. For the CDR3, the DNA is TGTGCTAGTGGGACAACAGGGCGCGGGACGGATAACACTGAAGCTTTCTTT. It encodes CASGTTGRGTDNTEAFF.

This clonotype has more than one count but fewer than ten. The V call is TRBV5-1, the J call TRBJ1-6; 10 bases align to TRBD1. The CDR3 extends over 16 amino acids. V gave up 4 bases and J gave up 7 bases; unmatched junction bases: 8. From germline, CDR1 is SGHRS and CDR2 YFSETQ. CDR3 DNA: TGCGCCAGCAGCGGCGGACAGGGGGGGAGGAATTCACCCCTCCACTTT. Translated: CASSGGQGGRNSPLHF.

The rearrangement links TRBV7-2 to TRBJ2-7; D remains unclear. The CDR3 totals 15 residues. The V end lost 6 bases, the J end lost 0 bases, and 15 bases lay between the germline ends. Looked up from germline, CDR1 is SGHTA and CDR2 is FQGNSA. The CDR3 region has the DNA TGTGCCAGCAGTTCCGCCCGCTGGAGCTCCTACGAGCAGTACTTC. Protein sequence: CASSSARWSSYEQYF.

There are a few counts of this clonotype. The V and J genes are TRBV28 and TRBJ1-1, with D possibly TRBD1 on 6 matching bases. The CDR3 covers 17 residues. Trimming took 7 bases from V and 0 from J, leaving 21 bases between them. The germline V gene encodes CDR1 MDHEN and CDR2 SYDVKM. CDR3 residues: CASTLLPGARMNTEAFF. The CDR3 DNA follows: TGTGCCAGCACCCTACTACCAGGGGCGAGGATGAACACTGAAGCTTTCTTT. The full variable domain, with the rest looked up from reference TRBV28 and TRBJ1-1, is DVKVTQSSRYLVKRTGEKVFLECVQDMDHENMFWYRQDPGLGLRLIYFSYDVKMKEKGDIPEGYSVSREKKERFSLILESASTNQTSMYLCASTLLPGARMNTEAFFGQGTRLTVV.

This clonotype was detected a few times. V gene TRBV11-2 combines with J gene TRBJ1-3; D remains ambiguous. There are 17 residues in the CDR3. The V gene lost 0 bases and the J gene lost 0 bases, with 12 bases spanning the gap. CDR1 SGHAT and CDR2 FQNNGV come from the germline V gene. CDR3 DNA sequence: TGTGCCAGCAGCTTAGATCTAACCAGGCTCTCTGGAAACACCATATATTTT. It yields the protein CASSLDLTRLSGNTIYF.